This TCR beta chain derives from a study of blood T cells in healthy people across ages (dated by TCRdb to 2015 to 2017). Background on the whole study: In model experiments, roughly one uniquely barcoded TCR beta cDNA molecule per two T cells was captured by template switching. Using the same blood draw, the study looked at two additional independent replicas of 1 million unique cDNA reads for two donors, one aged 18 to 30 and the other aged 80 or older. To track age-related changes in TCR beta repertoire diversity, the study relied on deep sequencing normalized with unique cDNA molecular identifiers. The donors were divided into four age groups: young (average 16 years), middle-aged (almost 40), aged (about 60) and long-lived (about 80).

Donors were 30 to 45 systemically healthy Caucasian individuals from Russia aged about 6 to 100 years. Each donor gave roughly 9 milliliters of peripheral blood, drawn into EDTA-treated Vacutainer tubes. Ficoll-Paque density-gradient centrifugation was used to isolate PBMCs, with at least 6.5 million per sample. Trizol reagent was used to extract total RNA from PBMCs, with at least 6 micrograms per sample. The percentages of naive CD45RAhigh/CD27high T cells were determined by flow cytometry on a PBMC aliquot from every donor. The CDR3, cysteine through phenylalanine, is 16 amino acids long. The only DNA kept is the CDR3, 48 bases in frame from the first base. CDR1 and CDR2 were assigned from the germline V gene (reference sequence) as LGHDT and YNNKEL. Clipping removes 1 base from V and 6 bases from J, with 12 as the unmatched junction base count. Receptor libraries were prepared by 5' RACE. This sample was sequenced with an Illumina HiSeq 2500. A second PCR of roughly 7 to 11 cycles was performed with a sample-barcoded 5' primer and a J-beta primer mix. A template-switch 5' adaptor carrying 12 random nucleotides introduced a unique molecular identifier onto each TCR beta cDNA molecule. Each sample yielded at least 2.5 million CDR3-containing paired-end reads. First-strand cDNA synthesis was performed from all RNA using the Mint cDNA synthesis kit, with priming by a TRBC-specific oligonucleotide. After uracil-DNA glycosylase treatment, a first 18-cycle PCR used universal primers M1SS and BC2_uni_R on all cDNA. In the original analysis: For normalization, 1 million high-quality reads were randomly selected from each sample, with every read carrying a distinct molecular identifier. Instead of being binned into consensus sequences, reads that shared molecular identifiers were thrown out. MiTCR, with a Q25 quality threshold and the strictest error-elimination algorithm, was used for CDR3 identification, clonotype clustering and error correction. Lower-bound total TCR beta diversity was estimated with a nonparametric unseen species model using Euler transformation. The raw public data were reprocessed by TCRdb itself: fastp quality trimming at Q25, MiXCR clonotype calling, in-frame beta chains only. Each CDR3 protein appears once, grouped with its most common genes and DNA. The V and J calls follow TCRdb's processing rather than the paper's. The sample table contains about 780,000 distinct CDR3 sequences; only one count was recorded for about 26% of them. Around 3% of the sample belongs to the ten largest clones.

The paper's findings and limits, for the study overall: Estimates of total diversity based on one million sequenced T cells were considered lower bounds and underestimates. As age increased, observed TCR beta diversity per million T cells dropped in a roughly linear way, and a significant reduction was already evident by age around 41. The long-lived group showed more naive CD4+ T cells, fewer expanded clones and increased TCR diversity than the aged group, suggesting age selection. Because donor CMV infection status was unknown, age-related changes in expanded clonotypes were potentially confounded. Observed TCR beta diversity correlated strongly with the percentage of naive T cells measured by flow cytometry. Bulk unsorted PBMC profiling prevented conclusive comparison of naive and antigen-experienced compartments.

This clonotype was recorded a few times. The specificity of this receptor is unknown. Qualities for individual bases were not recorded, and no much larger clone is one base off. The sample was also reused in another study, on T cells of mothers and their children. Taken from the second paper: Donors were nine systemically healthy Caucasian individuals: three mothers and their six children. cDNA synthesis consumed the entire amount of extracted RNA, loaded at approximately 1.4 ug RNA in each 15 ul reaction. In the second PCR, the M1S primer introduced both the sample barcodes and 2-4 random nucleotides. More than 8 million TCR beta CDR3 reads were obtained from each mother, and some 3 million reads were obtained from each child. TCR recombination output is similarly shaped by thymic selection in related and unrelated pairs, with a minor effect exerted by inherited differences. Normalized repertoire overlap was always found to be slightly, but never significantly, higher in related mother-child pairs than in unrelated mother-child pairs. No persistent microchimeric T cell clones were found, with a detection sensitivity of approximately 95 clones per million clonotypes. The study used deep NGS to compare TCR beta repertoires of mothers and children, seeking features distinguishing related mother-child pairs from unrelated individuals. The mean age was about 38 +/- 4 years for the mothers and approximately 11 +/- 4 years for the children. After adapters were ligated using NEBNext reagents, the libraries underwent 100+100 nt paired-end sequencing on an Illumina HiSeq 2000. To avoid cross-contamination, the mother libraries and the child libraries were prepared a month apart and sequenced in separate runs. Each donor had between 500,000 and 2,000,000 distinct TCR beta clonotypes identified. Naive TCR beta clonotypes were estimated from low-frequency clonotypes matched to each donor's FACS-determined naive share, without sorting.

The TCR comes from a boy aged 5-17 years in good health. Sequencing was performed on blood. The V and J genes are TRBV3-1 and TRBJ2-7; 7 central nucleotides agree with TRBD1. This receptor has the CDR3 CASSQGTSTGDSEQYF. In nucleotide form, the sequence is TGTGCCAGCAGCCAAGGGACGAGCACAGGGGATTCCGAGCAGTACTTC.